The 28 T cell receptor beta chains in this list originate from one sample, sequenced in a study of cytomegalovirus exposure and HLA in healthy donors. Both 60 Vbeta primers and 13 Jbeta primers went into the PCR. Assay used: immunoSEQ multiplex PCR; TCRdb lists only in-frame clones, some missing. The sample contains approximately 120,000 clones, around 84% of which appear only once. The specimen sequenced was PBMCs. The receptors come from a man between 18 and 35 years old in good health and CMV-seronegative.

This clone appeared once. The CDR3 sequence: CASSQATGDEQYF. DNA of the CDR3: TGCGCCAGCAGCCAAGCGACAGGGGACGAGCAGTACTTC. The chain joins TRBV4-1 to TRBJ2-7; 8 bases agree with TRBD1. The CDR3 length is 13 residues. J was trimmed by 5 bases and V by 1 base; bases with no gene match: 1. Germline V gives CDR1 MGHRA, CDR2 YSYEKL.

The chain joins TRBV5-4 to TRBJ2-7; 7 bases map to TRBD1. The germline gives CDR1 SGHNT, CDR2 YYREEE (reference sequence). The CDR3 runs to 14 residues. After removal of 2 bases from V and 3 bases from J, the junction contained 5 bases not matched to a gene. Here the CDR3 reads CASSLRQGNYEQYF. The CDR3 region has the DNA TGTGCCAGCAGCTTACGACAGGGTAACTACGAGCAGTACTTC.

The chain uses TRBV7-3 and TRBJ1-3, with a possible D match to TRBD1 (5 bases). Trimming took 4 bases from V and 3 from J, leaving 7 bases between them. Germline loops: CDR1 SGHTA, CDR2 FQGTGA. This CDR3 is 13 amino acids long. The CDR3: CASSSRVGNTIYF. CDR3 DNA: TGTGCCAGCAGCTCCAGGGTTGGAAACACCATATATTTT.

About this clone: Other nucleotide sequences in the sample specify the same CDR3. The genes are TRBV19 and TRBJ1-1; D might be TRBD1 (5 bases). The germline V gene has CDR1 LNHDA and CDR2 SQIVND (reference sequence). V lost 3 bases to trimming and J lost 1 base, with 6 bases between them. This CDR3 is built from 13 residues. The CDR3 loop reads CASSITGNTEAFF. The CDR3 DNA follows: TGTGCCAGTAGTATTACAGGGAACACTGAAGCTTTCTTT.

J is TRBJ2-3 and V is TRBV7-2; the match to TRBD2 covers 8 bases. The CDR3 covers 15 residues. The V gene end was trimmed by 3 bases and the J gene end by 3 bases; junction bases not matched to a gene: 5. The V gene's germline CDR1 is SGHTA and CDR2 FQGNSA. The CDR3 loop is CASSLTGGPTDTQYF. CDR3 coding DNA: TGTGCCAGCAGCTTGACGGGGGGGCCGACAGATACGCAGTATTTT.

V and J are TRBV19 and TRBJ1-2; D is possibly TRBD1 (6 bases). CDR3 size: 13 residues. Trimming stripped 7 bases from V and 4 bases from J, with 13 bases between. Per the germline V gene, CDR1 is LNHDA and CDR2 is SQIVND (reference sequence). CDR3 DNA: TGTGCCAGTAACGCAGGGGAAGCCTATGGCTACACCTTC. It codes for CASNAGEAYGYTF.

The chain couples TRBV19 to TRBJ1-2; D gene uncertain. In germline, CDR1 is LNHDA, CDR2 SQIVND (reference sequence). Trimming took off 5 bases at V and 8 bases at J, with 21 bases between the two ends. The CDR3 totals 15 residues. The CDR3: CASSPPLDWMLGYTF. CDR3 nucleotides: TGTGCCAGTAGTCCCCCATTGGACTGGATGTTGGGCTACACCTTC.

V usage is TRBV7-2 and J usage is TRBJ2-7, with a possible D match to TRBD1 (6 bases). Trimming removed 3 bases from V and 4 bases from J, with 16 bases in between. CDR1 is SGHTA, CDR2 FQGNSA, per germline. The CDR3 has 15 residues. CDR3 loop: CASSFIQGSEYEQYF. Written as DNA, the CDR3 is TGTGCCAGCAGCTTTATCCAGGGGTCGGAGTACGAGCAGTACTTC.

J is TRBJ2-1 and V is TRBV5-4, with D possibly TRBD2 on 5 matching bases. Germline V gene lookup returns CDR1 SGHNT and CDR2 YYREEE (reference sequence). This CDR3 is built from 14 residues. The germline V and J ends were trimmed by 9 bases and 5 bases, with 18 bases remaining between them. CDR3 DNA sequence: TGTGCCACCTGGTCTGCGGGTAATAACAATGAGCAGTTCTTC. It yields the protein CATWSAGNNNEQFF.

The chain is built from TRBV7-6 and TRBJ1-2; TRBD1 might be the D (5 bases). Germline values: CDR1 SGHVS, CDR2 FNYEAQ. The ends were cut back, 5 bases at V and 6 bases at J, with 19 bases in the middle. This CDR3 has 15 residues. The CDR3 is CASSPGGALSHGYTF. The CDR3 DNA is TGTGCCAGCAGCCCCGGAGGGGCGCTTAGTCATGGCTACACCTTC.

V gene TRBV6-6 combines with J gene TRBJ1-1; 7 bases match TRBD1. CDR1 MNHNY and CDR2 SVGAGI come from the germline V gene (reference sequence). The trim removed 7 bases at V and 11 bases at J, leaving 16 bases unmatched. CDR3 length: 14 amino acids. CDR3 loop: CASISVGGDGKAFF. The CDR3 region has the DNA TGTGCCAGCATTTCGGTAGGGGGCGATGGGAAGGCTTTCTTT.

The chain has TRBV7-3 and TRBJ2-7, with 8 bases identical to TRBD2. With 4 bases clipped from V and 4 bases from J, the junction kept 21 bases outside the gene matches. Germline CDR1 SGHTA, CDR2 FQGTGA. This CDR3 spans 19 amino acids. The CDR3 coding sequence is TGTGCCAGCAGCTCCCCCCCCGGGGCAGCGGGGGAGCTACTTTACGAGCAGTACTTC. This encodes CASSSPPGAAGELLYEQYF.

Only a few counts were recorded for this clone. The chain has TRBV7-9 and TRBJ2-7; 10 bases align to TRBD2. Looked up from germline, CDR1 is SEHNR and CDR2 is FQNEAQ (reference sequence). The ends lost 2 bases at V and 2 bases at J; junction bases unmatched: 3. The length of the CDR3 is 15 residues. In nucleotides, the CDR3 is TGTGCCAGCAGCTTATCAAGCGGGGGGGCCTACGAGCAGTACTTC. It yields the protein CASSLSSGGAYEQYF.

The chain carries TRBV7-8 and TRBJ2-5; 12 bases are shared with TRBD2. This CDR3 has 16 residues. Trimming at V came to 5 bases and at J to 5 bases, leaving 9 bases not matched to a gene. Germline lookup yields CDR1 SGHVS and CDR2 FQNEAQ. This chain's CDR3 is CASSASLAGGVETQYF. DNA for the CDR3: TGTGCCAGCAGCGCCTCACTAGCGGGGGGAGTGGAGACCCAGTACTTC.

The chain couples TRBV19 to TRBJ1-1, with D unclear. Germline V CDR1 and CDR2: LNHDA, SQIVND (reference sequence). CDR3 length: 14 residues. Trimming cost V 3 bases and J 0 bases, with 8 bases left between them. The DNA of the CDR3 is TGTGCCAGTAGTATCACACAGATGAACACTGAAGCTTTCTTT. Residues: CASSITQMNTEAFF.

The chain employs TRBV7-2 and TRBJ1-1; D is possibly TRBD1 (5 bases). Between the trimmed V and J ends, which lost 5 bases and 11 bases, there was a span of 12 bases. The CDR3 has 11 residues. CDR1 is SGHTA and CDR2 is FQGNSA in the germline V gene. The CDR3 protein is CASSIQGRAFF. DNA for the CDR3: TGTGCCAGCAGCATTCAGGGTCGGGCTTTCTTT.

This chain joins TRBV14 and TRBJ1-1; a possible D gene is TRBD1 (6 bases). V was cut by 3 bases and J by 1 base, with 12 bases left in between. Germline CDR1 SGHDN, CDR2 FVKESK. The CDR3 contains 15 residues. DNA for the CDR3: TGTGCCAGCAGCCAGTCAGGGGCGGCGAACACTGAAGCTTTCTTT. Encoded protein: CASSQSGAANTEAFF. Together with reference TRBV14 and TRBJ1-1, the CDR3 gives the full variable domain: EAGVTQFPSHSVIEKGQTVTLRCDPISGHDNLYWYRRVMGKEIKFLLHFVKESKQDESGMPNNRFLAERTGGTYSTLKVQPAELEDSGVYFCASSQSGAANTEAFFGQGTRLTVV.

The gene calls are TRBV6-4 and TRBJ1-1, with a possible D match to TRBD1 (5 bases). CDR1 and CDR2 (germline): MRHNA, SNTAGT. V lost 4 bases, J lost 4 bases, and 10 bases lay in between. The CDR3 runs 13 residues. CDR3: CASSVWGGTEAFF. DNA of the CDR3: TGTGCCAGCAGTGTTTGGGGGGGCACTGAAGCTTTCTTT.

CDR3 amino acids: CASSFSAGGRETQYF. CDR3 coding DNA: TGTGCCAGCAGTTTTTCGGCGGGGGGGCGAGAGACCCAGTACTTC. The chain employs TRBV28 and TRBJ2-5; TRBD2 aligns across 9 bases. The V gene end was trimmed by 3 bases and the J gene end by 4 bases; junction bases not matched to a gene: 6. This CDR3 has 15 amino acids. Germline-derived CDR1 and CDR2 are MDHEN and SYDVKM. Supplemented by reference TRBV28 and TRBJ2-5, the full variable domain reads DVKVTQSSRYLVKRTGEKVFLECVQDMDHENMFWYRQDPGLGLRLIYFSYDVKMKEKGDIPEGYSVSREKKERFSLILESASTNQTSMYLCASSFSAGGRETQYFGPGTRLLVL.

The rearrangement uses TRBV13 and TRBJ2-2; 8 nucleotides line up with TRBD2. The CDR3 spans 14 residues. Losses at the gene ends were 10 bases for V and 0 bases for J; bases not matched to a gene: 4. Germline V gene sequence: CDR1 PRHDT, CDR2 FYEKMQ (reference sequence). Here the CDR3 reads CATRAGANTGELFF. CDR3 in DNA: TGTGCCACTAGAGCGGGGGCGAACACCGGGGAGCTGTTTTTT.

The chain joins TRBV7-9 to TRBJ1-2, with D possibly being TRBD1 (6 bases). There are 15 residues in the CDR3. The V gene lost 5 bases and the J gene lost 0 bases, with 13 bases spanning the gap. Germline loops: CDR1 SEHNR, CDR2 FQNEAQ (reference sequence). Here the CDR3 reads CASSQTGIANYGYTF. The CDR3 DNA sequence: TGTGCCAGCAGCCAGACAGGTATAGCTAACTATGGCTACACCTTC.

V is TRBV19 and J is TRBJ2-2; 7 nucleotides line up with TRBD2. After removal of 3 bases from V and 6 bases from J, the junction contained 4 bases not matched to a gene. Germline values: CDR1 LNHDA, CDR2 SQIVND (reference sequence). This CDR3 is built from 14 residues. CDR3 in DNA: TGTGCCAGTAGTATCACTGCGGGGGCCGGGGAGCTGTTTTTT. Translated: CASSITAGAGELFF.

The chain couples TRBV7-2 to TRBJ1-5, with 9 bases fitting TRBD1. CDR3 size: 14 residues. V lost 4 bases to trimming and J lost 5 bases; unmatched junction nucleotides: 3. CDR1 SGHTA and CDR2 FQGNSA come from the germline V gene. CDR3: CASSSGQGDQPQHF. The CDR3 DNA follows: TGTGCCAGCAGCTCGGGACAGGGTGATCAGCCCCAGCATTTT.

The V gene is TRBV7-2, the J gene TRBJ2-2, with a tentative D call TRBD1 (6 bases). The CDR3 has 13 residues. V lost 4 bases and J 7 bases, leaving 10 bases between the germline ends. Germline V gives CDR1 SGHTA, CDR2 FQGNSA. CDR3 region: CASSSGAFGELFF. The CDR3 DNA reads TGTGCCAGCAGCTCAGGGGCTTTCGGGGAGCTGTTTTTT. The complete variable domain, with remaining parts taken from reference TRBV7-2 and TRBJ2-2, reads GAGVSQSPSNKVTEKGKDVELRCDPISGHTALYWYRQSLGQGLEFLIYFQGNSAPDKSGLPSDRFSAERTGGSVSTLTIQRTQQEDSAVYLCASSSGAFGELFFGEGSRLTVL.

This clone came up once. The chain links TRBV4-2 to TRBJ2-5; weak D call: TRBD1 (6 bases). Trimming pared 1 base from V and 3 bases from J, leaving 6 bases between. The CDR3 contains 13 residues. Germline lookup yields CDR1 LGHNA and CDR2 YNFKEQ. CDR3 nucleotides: TGTGCCAGCAGCCAAGGGACAGAAGAGACCCAGTACTTC. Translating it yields CASSQGTEETQYF.

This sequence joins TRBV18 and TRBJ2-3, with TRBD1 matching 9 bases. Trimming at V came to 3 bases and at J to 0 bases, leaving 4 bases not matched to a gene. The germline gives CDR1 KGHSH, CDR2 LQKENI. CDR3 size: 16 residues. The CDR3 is CASSPTGGPSTDTQYF. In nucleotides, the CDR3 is TGTGCCAGCTCACCGACAGGGGGACCTAGCACAGATACGCAGTATTTT.

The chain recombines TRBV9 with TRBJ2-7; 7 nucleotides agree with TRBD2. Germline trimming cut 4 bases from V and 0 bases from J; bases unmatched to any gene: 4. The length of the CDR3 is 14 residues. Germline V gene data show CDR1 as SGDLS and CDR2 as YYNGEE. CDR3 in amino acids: CASSPSGNSYEQYF. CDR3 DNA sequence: TGTGCCAGCAGCCCTAGCGGTAACTCCTACGAGCAGTACTTC.

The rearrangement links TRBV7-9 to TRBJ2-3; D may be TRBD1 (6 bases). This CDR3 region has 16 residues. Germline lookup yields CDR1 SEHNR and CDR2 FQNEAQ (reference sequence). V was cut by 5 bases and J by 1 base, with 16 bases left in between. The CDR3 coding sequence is TGTGCCAGCAGCCATCAGGGGAAGATACGCACAGATACGCAGTATTTT. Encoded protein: CASSHQGKIRTDTQYF. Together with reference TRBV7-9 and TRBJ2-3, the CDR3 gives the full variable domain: DTGVSQNPRHKITKRGQNVTFRCDPISEHNRLYWYRQTLGQGPEFLTYFQNEAQLEKSRLLSDRFSAERPKGSFSTLEIQRTEQGDSAMYLCASSHQGKIRTDTQYFGPGTRLTVL.